Detailed here is one T cell receptor (beta chain). Its antigen is unidentified. The record originates from a study of early T cells in non-severe SARS-CoV-2 infection. Study-level information: Alpha and beta chains were unpaired, from unsorted whole-blood bulk RNA.

Attachment of unique molecular identifiers to individual cDNA molecules was performed. One entry per CDR3 protein results from TCRdb running MiXCR on the 5' RACE reads. This table has 65,000 to 95,000 distinct CDR3 sequences, more than 13% appearing once. Study observations and caveats: Anti-spike CD8 responses were favored by VDJdb matching, which missed private and CD4 specificities.

This CDR3 is 17 amino acids long. The V and J ends lost 4 bases and 3 bases, in that order; junction bases with no gene match: 13. Germline CDR1 is SGHDN and CDR2 is FVKESK. Sequenced sample: whole blood. This rearrangement joins TRBV14 to TRBJ1-2; 8 bases fit TRBD1. This receptor was identified in an adult who was a healthcare worker with PCR-confirmed SARS-CoV-2 infection or an uninfected control (not recorded which). In nucleotides, the CDR3 is TGTGCCAGCAGCCCCCTTGACAGGGGAGGACTAGACTATGGCTACACCTTC. Translation gives CASSPLDRGGLDYGYTF.